This TCR beta chain stems from a study of T cells after yellow fever vaccination. A single record per CDR3 protein comes from TCRdb applying MiXCR to the 5' RACE reads. The table records more than 300,000 distinct CDR3 sequences, around 10% of them present only once. The study, taken as a whole, reports: Sorted repertoires could include abundant contaminating clonotypes from bulk cells.

Notes on this clonotype: Antigen unknown.

V shed 0 bases and J 8 bases; nucleotides not matched to a gene: 3. The CDR3 sequence is 14 residues long. Germline CDR1 LGHNA, CDR2 YNFKEQ. The sequence derives from a man between 18 and 35 years old who received the YFV17D yellow fever vaccine. The sequencing used CD4+ T cells sorted from PBMCs, collected 45 days after the yellow fever booster vaccination. The V gene is TRBV4-2, the J gene TRBJ2-2; 7 nucleotides align to TRBD2. CDR3 region: CASSQDWGGGELFF. The CDR3 region has the DNA TGTGCCAGCAGCCAAGATTGGGGAGGGGGGGAGCTGTTTTTT.